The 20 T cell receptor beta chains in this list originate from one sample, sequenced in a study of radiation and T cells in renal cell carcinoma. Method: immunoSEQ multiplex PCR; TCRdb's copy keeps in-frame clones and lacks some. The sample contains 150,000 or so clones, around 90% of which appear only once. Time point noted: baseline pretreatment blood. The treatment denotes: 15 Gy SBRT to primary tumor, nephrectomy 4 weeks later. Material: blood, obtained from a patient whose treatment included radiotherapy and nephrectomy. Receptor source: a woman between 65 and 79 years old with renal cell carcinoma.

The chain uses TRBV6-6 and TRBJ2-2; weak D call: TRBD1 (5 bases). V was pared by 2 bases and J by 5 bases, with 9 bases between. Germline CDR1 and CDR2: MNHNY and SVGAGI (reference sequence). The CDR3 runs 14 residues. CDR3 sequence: CASSYQGGTGELFF. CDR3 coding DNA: TGTGCCAGCAGTTACCAGGGTGGGACCGGGGAGCTGTTTTTT.

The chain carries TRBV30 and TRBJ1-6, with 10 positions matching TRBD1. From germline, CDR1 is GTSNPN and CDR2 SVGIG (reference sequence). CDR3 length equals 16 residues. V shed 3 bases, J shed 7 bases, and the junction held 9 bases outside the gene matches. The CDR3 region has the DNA TGTGCCTGGAGAACGACAGGGGGCGCAGTAAATTCACCCCTCCACTTT. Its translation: CAWRTTGGAVNSPLHF.

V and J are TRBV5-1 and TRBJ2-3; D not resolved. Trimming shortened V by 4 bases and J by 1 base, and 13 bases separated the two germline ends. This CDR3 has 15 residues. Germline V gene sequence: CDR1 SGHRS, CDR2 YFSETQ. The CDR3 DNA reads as TGCGCCAGCAGCCTTTTATACCCAGGCACAGATACGCAGTATTTT. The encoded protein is CASSLLYPGTDTQYF. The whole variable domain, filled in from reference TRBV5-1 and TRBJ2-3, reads KAGVTQTPRYLIKTRGQQVTLSCSPISGHRSVSWYQQTPGQGLQFLFEYFSETQRNKGNFPGRFSGRQFSNSRSEMNVSTLELGDSALYLCASSLLYPGTDTQYFGPGTRLTVL.

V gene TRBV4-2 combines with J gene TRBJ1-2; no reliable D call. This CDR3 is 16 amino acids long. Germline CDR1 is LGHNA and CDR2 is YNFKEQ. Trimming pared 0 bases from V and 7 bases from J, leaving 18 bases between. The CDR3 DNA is TGTGCCAGCAGCCAAGATCGGGCAGCCCCTATGCCTGGCTACACCTTC. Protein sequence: CASSQDRAAPMPGYTF.

The CDR3 coding sequence is TGTGCCAGCAGCATCGGGACTCGCGACTACGAGCAGTACTTC. Its translation: CASSIGTRDYEQYF. This rearrangement joins TRBV9 to TRBJ2-7, with TRBD2 as a possible D gene (6 bases). There are 14 residues in the CDR3. Germline V gives CDR1 SGDLS, CDR2 YYNGEE. The V end lost 4 bases, the J end lost 3 bases, and 14 bases lay between the germline ends.

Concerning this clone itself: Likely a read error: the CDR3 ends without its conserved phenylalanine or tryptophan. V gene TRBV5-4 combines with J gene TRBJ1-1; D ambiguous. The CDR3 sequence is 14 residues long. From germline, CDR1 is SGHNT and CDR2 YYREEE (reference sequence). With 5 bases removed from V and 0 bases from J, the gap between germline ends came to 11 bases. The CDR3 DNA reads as TGTGCCAGCAGTATCTCACCACTGAACACTGAAGCTTTCCTT. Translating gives CASSISPLNTEAFL.

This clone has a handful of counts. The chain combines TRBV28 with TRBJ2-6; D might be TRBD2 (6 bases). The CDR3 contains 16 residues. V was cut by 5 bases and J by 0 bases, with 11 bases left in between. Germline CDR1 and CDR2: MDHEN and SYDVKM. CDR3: CASSLLGGSGANVLTF. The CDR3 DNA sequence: TGTGCCAGCAGTCTCCTGGGGGGCTCTGGGGCCAACGTCCTGACTTTC.

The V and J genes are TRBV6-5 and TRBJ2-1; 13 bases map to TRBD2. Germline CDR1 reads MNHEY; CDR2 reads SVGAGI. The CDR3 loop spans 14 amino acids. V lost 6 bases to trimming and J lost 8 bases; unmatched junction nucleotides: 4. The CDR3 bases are TGTGCCAGCAGCCCGGGACTAGCGGGGTATGAGCAGTTCTTC. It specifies CASSPGLAGYEQFF.

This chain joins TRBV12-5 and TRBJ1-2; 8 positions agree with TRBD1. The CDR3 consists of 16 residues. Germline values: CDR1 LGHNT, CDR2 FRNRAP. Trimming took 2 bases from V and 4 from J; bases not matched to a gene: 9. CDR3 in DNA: TGTGCTAGTGGTTTGAACTCCGGGACAGGCCCCTATGGCTACACCTTC. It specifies CASGLNSGTGPYGYTF. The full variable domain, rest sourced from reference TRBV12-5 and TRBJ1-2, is DARVTQTPRHKVTEMGQEVTMRCQPILGHNTVFWYRQTMMQGLELLAYFRNRAPLDDSGMPKDRFSAEMPDATLATLKIQPSEPRDSAVYFCASGLNSGTGPYGYTFGSGTRLTVV.

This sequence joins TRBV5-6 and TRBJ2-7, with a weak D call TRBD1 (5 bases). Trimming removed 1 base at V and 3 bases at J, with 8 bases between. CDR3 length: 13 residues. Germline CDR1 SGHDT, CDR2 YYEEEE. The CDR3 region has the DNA TGTGCCAGCAGCTTGCAAGGGGTCTACGAGCAGTACTTC. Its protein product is CASSLQGVYEQYF. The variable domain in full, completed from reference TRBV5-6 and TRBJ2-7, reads DAGVTQSPTHLIKTRGQQVTLRCSPKSGHDTVSWYQQALGQGPQFIFQYYEEEERQRGNFPDRFSGHQFPNYSSELNVNALLLGDSALYLCASSLQGVYEQYFGPGTRLTVT.

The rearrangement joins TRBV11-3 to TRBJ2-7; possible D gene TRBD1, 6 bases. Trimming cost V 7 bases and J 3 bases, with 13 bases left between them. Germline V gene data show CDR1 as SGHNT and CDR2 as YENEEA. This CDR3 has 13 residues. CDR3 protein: CASNNLQGYEQYF. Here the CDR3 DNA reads TGTGCCAGCAACAATTTACAGGGCTACGAGCAGTACTTC. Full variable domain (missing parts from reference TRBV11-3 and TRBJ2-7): EAGVVQSPRYKIIEKKQPVAFWCNPISGHNTLYWYLQNLGQGPELLIRYENEEAVDDSQLPKDRFSAERLKGVDSTLKIQPAELGDSAVYLCASNNLQGYEQYFGPGTRLTVT.

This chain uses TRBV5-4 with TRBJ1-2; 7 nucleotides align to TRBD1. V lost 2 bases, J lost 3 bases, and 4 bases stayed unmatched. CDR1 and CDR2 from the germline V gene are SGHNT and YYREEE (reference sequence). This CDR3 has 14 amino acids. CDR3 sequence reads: CASSLQGRDYGYTF. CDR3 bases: TGTGCCAGCAGCTTACAGGGGAGAGACTATGGCTACACCTTC. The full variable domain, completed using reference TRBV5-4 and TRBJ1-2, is ETGVTQSPTHLIKTRGQQVTLRCSSQSGHNTVSWYQQALGQGPQFIFQYYREEENGRGNFPPRFSGLQFPNYSSELNVNALELDDSALYLCASSLQGRDYGYTFGSGTRLTVV.

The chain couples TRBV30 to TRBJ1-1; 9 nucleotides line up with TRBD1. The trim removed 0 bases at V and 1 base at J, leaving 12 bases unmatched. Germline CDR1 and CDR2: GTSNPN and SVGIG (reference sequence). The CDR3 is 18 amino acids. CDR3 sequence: CAWSVGWGTGLRNTEAFF. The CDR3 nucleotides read TGTGCCTGGAGTGTAGGCTGGGGGACAGGGTTGAGGAACACTGAAGCTTTCTTT.

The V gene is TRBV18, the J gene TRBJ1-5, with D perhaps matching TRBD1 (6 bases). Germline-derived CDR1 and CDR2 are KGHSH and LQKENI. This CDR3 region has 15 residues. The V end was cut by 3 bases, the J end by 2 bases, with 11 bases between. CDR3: CASSPLQGGNQPQHF. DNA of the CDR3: TGTGCCAGCTCACCTCTACAGGGCGGCAATCAGCCCCAGCATTTT.

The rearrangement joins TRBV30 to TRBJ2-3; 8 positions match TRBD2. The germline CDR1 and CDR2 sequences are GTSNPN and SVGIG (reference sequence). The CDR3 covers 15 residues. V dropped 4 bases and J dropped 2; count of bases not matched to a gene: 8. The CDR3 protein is CAWMSGGGPTDTQYF. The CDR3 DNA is TGTGCCTGGATGAGTGGCGGGGGGCCCACAGATACGCAGTATTTT.

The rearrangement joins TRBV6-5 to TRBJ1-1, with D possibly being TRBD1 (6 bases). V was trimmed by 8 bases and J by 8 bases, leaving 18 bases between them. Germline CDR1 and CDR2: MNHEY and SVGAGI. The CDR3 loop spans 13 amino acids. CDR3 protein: CASSRAGAGEAFF. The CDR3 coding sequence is TGTGCCAGCTCTCGGGCGGGGGCCGGGGAAGCTTTCTTT.

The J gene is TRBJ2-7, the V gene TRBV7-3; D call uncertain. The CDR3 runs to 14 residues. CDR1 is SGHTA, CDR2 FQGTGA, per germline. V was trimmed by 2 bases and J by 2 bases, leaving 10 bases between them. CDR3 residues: CASSLGRVPYEQYF. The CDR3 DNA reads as TGTGCCAGCAGCTTAGGAAGGGTGCCCTACGAGCAGTACTTC.

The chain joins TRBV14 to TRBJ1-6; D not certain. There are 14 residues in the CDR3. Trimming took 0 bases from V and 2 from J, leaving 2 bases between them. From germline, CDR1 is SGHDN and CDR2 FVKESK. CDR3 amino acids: CASSQEAYNSPLHF. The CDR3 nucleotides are TGTGCCAGCAGCCAAGAAGCCTATAATTCACCCCTCCACTTT.

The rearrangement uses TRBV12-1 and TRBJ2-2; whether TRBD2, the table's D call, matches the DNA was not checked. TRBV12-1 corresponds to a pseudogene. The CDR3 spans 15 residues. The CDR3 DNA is TGTGCCAGCAGCGTCTCTAGCGGGGGGGCCGGGGAGCTGTTTTTT. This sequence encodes CASSVSSGGAGELFF.

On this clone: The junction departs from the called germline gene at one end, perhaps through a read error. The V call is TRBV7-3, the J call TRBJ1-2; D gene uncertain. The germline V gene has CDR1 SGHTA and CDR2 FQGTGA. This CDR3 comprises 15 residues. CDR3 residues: CASSLDGIRAAPLGF. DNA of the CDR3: TGTGCCAGCAGCTTAGATGGGATTCGAGCCGCACCGTTGGGCTTC. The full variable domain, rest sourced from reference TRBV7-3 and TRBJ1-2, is GAGVSQTPSNKVTEKGKYVELRCDPISGHTALYWYRQSLGQGPEFLIYFQGTGAADDSGLPNDRFFAVRPEGSVSTLKIQRTERGDSAVYLCASSLDGIRAAPLGFGSGTRLTVV.